This T cell receptor (beta chain) was profiled in a study of blood T cell repertoires in COVID-19. The assay was immunoSEQ multiplex PCR, and TCRdb's table has in-frame clones only and misses some. The sample carries approximately 500,000 clones, 85% to 90% recorded once. J gave up 4 bases and V 4 bases, and 10 bases lay outside the gene matches. Germline CDR1 SGHRS, CDR2 YFSETQ. The CDR3 has 15 residues. The sequence came from a woman between 50 and 59 years old with COVID-19, enrolled during active disease. Sequencing input: peripheral blood. The V call is TRBV5-1, the J call TRBJ1-1, with 7 bases lining up with TRBD1. DNA for the CDR3: TGCGCCAGCAGCCCCCCCGGGGCAGGGGGCACTGAAGCTTTCTTT. Translating gives CASSPPGAGGTEAFF.